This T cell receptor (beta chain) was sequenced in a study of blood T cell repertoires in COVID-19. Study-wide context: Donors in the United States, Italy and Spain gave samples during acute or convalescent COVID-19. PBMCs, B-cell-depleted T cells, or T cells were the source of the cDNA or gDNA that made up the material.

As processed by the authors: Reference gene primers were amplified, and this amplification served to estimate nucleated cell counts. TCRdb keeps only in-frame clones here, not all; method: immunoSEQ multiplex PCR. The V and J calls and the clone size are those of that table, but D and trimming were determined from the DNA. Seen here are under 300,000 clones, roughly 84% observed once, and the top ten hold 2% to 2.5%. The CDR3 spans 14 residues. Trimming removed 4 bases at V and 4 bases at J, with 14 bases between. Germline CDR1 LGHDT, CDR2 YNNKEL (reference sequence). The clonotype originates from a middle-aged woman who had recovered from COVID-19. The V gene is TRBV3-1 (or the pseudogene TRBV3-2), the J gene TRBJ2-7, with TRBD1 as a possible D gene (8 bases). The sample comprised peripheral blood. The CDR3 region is CASSLDRGGYEQYF. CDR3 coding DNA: TGTGCCAGCAGCCTTGACAGGGGAGGGTACGAGCAGTACTTC.